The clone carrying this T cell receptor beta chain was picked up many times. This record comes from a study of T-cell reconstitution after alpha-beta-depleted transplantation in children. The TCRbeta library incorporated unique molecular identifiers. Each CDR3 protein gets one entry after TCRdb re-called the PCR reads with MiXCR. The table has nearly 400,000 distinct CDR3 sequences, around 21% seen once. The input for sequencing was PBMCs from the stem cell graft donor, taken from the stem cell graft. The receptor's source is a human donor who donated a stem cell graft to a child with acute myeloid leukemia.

CDR3 sequence: CSVGLGSHYTGELFF. The CDR3 DNA follows: TGCAGCGTTGGGTTGGGTTCCCACTACACCGGGGAGCTGTTTTTT. This chain links TRBV29-1 with TRBJ2-2; D not resolved. CDR1 and CDR2 from the germline V gene are SQVTM and ANQGSEA. The CDR3 runs to 15 residues. V was clipped by 4 bases and J by 3 bases, with 15 bases between them.